This T cell receptor (beta chain) is drawn from a study of T cells in Graves' hyperthyroidism and ophthalmopathy. Orbital computed tomography, thyroid ultrasound, serum thyroxine and TRAb, and clinical symptoms together informed the diagnoses. RNA transcripts gave rise to amplified TCR beta CDR3 regions. A set of HTBI primers served as the primers for a first-round RT-PCR of the TCR CDR3. TCRdb reprocessed the multiplex PCR reads via MiXCR and lists one record per CDR3 protein. The sample holds about 840,000 distinct CDR3 sequences; around 38% are singletons and the top ten take around 9.3%. The clonotype comes from a man younger than 30 with Graves' hyperthyroidism. Sample: blood.

The CDR3 region is CASSYRTGGRAQYF. In DNA, the CDR3 is TGTGCCAGCAGCTACCGGACAGGGGGTCGTGCCCAGTACTTC. The chain couples TRBV7-9 to TRBJ2-5, with 10 bases matching TRBD1. The ends lost 4 bases at V and 9 bases at J; junction bases unmatched: 8. Per the germline V gene, CDR1 is SEHNR and CDR2 is FQNEAQ (reference sequence). CDR3 length equals 14 residues. The full variable domain, completed using reference TRBV7-9 and TRBJ2-5, is DTGVSQNPRHKITKRGQNVTFRCDPISEHNRLYWYRQTLGQGPEFLTYFQNEAQLEKSRLLSDRFSAERPKGSFSTLEIQRTEQGDSAMYLCASSYRTGGRAQYFGPGTRLLVL.